This T cell receptor beta chain was identified in a study of shared clonotypes between healthy human individuals. Broader study findings: Incomplete sequencing of sorted subsets was indicated by rarefaction despite large depth. Among several donors, approximately 5% of naive CD4 clonotypes were found in common.

The V gene's germline CDR1 is MNHEY and CDR2 SVGAGI. The CDR3 runs to 15 residues. Trimming removed 6 bases from V and 0 bases from J, with 12 bases in between. Donors had no recently reported acute infections or vaccinations and were HIV-negative. As for this clone: Its matching antigen is unknown.

Clones were sequenced by immunoSEQ multiplex PCR, and TCRdb holds only the in-frame ones, with some missing. The sample includes roughly 1,100,000 clones, 65% to 80% of them seen just once. The chain employs TRBV6-5 and TRBJ2-1; D possibly matches TRBD1 or TRBD2 (6 bases each). The sample consisted of memory CD4+ T cells sorted from blood. Subset defined: CD45RA-negative fraction. This TCR derives from a man between 18 and 29 years old in good health. The chain's CDR3 is CASRPRGPSYNEQFF. In nucleotides, the CDR3 is TGTGCCAGCAGACCACGGGGGCCCTCCTACAATGAGCAGTTCTTC.